Following are 13 T cell receptor beta chains from one sample sequenced in a study of PD-1 blockade in classical Hodgkin lymphoma. Each patient relapsed following autologous stem cell transplantation, and prior brentuximab vedotin exposure differed. Assay used: immunoSEQ multiplex PCR; TCRdb lists only in-frame clones, some missing. The sample holds tens of thousands of clones; approximately 83% are singletons and the top ten take approximately 20%. This specimen was peripheral blood mononuclear cells (PBMCs), taken at baseline. These receptor sequences come from a human donor with classical Hodgkin lymphoma.

CDR3 bases: TGCGCCAGCAGCGATACCAACACCATATATTTT. Translation: CASSDTNTIYF. The chain carries TRBV5-1 and TRBJ1-3; the D is unclear. V was clipped by 4 bases and J by 7 bases, with 6 bases between them. The CDR3 is 11 amino acids. The germline gives CDR1 SGHRS, CDR2 YFSETQ.

The chain recombines TRBV27 with TRBJ2-1, with D perhaps matching TRBD1 or TRBD2 (5 bases each). Germline values: CDR1 MNHEY, CDR2 SMNVEV (reference sequence). The CDR3 length is 15 residues. V was trimmed by 0 bases and J by 8 bases, leaving 14 bases between them. CDR3 protein: CASSLSFRVGDEQFF. CDR3 nucleotides: TGTGCCAGCAGTTTATCGTTCAGGGTGGGGGATGAGCAGTTCTTC.

In its sample, this clone is medium-sized. The chain recombines TRBV28 with TRBJ1-4, with D perhaps TRBD1 (5 bases). CDR1 is MDHEN and CDR2 is SYDVKM in the germline V gene. The V end was cut by 8 bases, the J end by 7 bases, with 14 bases between. The CDR3 covers 13 residues. Here the CDR3 reads CASLSWGSEKLFF. In nucleotides, the CDR3 is TGTGCCAGCCTCAGCTGGGGGAGTGAAAAACTGTTTTTT.

The J gene is TRBJ1-6, the V gene TRBV6-5; 8 bases line up with TRBD1. Germline trimming cut 6 bases from V and 5 bases from J; bases unmatched to any gene: 6. CDR3 length equals 15 residues. Germline lookup yields CDR1 MNHEY and CDR2 SVGAGI. CDR3 amino acids: CASRPGQVNNSPLHF. CDR3 nucleotide sequence: TGTGCCAGCAGGCCGGGACAGGTCAATAATTCACCCCTCCACTTT.

This clone is judged medium-sized. V and J are TRBV27 and TRBJ2-7; possible D gene TRBD2, 6 bases. There are 15 residues in the CDR3. The germline V gene encodes CDR1 MNHEY and CDR2 SMNVEV (reference sequence). V lost 4 bases and J lost 3, with 16 bases in between. CDR3 sequence: CASSYAAGPIYEQYF. The CDR3 DNA is TGTGCCAGCAGTTACGCCGCGGGACCCATCTACGAGCAGTACTTC.

This chain connects TRBV9 to TRBJ2-1, with 10 bases fitting TRBD2. The CDR3 loop spans 16 amino acids. Unmatched junction bases numbered 8, after V lost 3 bases and J lost 5 bases. The germline V gene encodes CDR1 SGDLS and CDR2 YYNGEE. The CDR3 DNA reads TGTGCCAGCAGCGGGGCTAGCGGGAGAGCAGACAATGAGCAGTTCTTC. Translated, it gives CASSGASGRADNEQFF.

This chain links TRBV6-5 with TRBJ1-5, with D tentatively TRBD1 (5 bases). This CDR3 is 14 amino acids long. Germline V gene data show CDR1 as MNHEY and CDR2 as SVGAGI. The V end was cut by 5 bases, the J end by 7 bases, with 15 bases between. Here the CDR3 DNA reads TGTGCCAGCAGTCCCCGGGGCCTTGAACAGCCCCAGCATTTT. Encoded protein: CASSPRGLEQPQHF.

This rearrangement joins TRBV6-1 to TRBJ1-3; a possible D gene is TRBD1 (5 bases). The CDR3 is made up of 15 amino acids. The germline gives CDR1 MNHNS, CDR2 SASEGT. Trimming took off 6 bases at V and 2 bases at J, with 14 bases between the two ends. Here the CDR3 DNA reads TGTGCCAGCAGCCCAGGCGGGGGAACTGGAAACACCATATATTTT. It translates to CASSPGGGTGNTIYF.

The count of this clone is one. This chain links TRBV5-4 with TRBJ2-3, with 9 bases matching TRBD1. The CDR3 has 15 amino acids. Germline-derived CDR1 and CDR2 are SGHNT and YYREEE (reference sequence). Losses at the gene ends were 2 bases for V and 3 bases for J; bases not matched to a gene: 4. CDR3 sequence reads: CASSFTGGATDTQYF. The CDR3 DNA reads TGTGCCAGCAGCTTTACAGGGGGCGCGACAGATACGCAGTATTTT.

Many counts were recorded for this clone. The genes are TRBV6-5 and TRBJ2-7; 8 bases are a match to TRBD1. CDR3 length: 14 residues. CDR1 is MNHEY and CDR2 is SVGAGI in the germline V gene. Trimming took 6 bases from V and 3 from J; bases not matched to a gene: 7. In DNA form, the CDR3 reads TGTGCCAGCAGAGATAGGGACAGGAACTACGAGCAGTACTTC. Its translation is CASRDRDRNYEQYF.

This chain connects TRBV29-1 to TRBJ2-2, with D uncertain. CDR1 SQVTM and CDR2 ANQGSEA come from the germline V gene. V gave up 3 bases and J gave up 3 bases, with 5 bases separating them. CDR3 size: 12 residues. The CDR3 region has the DNA TGCAGCGTTGACGAGGACACCGGGGAGCTGTTTTTT. It codes for CSVDEDTGELFF.

This clone was counted once. The J gene is TRBJ2-7, the V gene TRBV5-4; the D gene is possibly TRBD2 (6 bases). This CDR3 contains 13 residues. Trimming shortened V by 2 bases and J by 5 bases, and 11 bases separated the two germline ends. Germline V gene lookup returns CDR1 SGHNT and CDR2 YYREEE (reference sequence). The DNA for the CDR3 is TGTGCCAGCAGCTTCCCTAGCGAAAACGAGCAGTACTTC. Amino acids: CASSFPSENEQYF.

V usage is TRBV6-6 and J usage is TRBJ2-7; D unresolved. The CDR3 contains 12 residues. The ends were cut back, 6 bases at V and 6 bases at J, with 12 bases in the middle. Germline V gives CDR1 MNHNY, CDR2 SVGAGI (reference sequence). The CDR3 sequence: CASRPVGGEQYF. Written as DNA, the CDR3 is TGTGCCAGCAGGCCGGTTGGTGGCGAGCAGTACTTC.